This TCR beta chain appears in the sequencing data of a study of CD8 T cells in Susac syndrome. The RNA, roughly 0.5 to 1 ug, was put through reverse transcription using random hexamers. TCRdb ran MiXCR on the immunoSEQ multiplex PCR reads and lists one entry per CDR3 protein. The sample holds roughly 150,000 distinct CDR3 sequences, about 93% seen once. Trimming took off 1 base at V and 1 base at J, with 14 bases between the two ends. The CDR3 covers 17 residues. CDR1 is KGHDR and CDR2 is SFDVKD in the germline V gene. This clonotype was sampled from a human donor in good health. Sequencing was carried out using CD4+ T cells from PBMCs. V gene TRBV24-1 combines with J gene TRBJ2-3; D remains ambiguous. DNA for the CDR3: TGTGCCACCAGTGATTTCCCCCCTAATAGCCGCACAGATACGCAGTATTTT. Translation: CATSDFPPNSRTDTQYF.